Below are 18 T cell receptor beta chains sequenced from a single sample in a study of T cell responses to AZD1222 COVID-19 vaccine. Generated by immunoSEQ multiplex PCR, the TCRdb table keeps only in-frame clones and is missing some. The table has roughly 100,000 clones, 85% to 90% seen once. The sample here was peripheral blood, taken on day 0 of AZD1222 vaccination. The receptors were sampled from an adult in good health.

The chain uses TRBV28 and TRBJ2-7; D is unclear. The germline V gene has CDR1 MDHEN and CDR2 SYDVKM. The V gene lost 5 bases and the J gene lost 0 bases, with 8 bases spanning the gap. CDR3 size: 13 residues. The CDR3 DNA reads as TGTGCCAGCAGTCGGACGGTCTCCTACGAGCAGTACTTC. Its translation: CASSRTVSYEQYF.

This chain connects TRBV5-4 to TRBJ2-7; TRBD2 matches 11 bases. Losses at the gene ends were 4 bases for V and 6 bases for J; bases not matched to a gene: 9. The CDR3 covers 15 residues. Germline CDR1 reads SGHNT; CDR2 reads YYREEE (reference sequence). The CDR3 protein is CASSKELAGVFEQYF. DNA for the CDR3: TGTGCCAGCAGCAAAGAACTAGCGGGAGTTTTCGAGCAGTACTTC.

V gene TRBV3-1 (or the pseudogene TRBV3-2) combines with J gene TRBJ2-5; no reliable D call. The CDR3 is made up of 11 amino acids. Germline values: CDR1 LGHDT, CDR2 YNNKEL (reference sequence). Trimming removed 5 bases at V and 0 bases at J, with 1 base between. The CDR3 DNA follows: TGTGCCAGCAGCTACCAAGAGACCCAGTACTTC. This translates into CASSYQETQYF.

The chain links TRBV4-3 to TRBJ2-7; tentatively, D is TRBD2 (6 bases). This CDR3 is built from 15 residues. Trimming stripped 0 bases from V and 2 bases from J, with 11 bases between. Germline CDR1 is LGHNA and CDR2 is YSLEER. DNA for the CDR3: TGCGCCAGCAGCCAAGAGAACGGGAGTCCCTACGAGCAGTACTTC. It is translated as CASSQENGSPYEQYF.

The chain employs TRBV29-1 and TRBJ2-1, with D perhaps matching TRBD1 (6 bases). The CDR3 length is 14 residues. Between the trimmed V and J ends, which lost 4 bases and 8 bases, there was a span of 18 bases. Per germline, CDR1 SQVTM and CDR2 ANQGSEA. The CDR3 here is CSVVPRQAFDEQFF. In DNA form, the CDR3 reads TGCAGCGTTGTCCCGCGACAGGCGTTCGATGAGCAGTTCTTC.

The chain has TRBV7-9 and TRBJ1-3; possible D gene TRBD1, 5 bases. Trimming shortened V by 4 bases and J by 3 bases, and 19 bases separated the two germline ends. Germline V gene lookup returns CDR1 SEHNR and CDR2 FQNEAQ (reference sequence). The CDR3 is 17 amino acids. In DNA form, the CDR3 reads TGTGCCAGCAGCTCCCCCCCCACGGGGGAGATTGGAAACACCATATATTTT. Its protein is CASSSPPTGEIGNTIYF.

The chain's CDR3 is CASGRGGGYEQYF. CDR3 in DNA: TGTGCCAGCGGCCGGGGTGGTGGCTACGAGCAGTACTTC. This chain connects TRBV2 to TRBJ2-7; tentatively, D is TRBD2 (5 bases). The CDR3 is 13 amino acids. Trimming shortened V by 8 bases and J by 3 bases, and 14 bases separated the two germline ends. Per the germline V gene, CDR1 is SNHLY and CDR2 is FYNNEI.

This clone was found once. The DNA of the CDR3 is TGTGCCTGGACCGATGGACTAGTCCACGAGCAGTACTTC. This codes for CAWTDGLVHEQYF. This chain connects TRBV30 to TRBJ2-7; 7 bases line up with TRBD2. CDR1 is GTSNPN, CDR2 SVGIG, per germline (reference sequence). V dropped 4 bases and J dropped 5; count of bases not matched to a gene: 8. CDR3 length: 13 residues.

V is TRBV9 and J is TRBJ1-2, with D possibly TRBD1 on 6 matching bases. The germline V and J ends were trimmed by 4 bases and 0 bases, with 16 bases remaining between them. Germline V gives CDR1 SGDLS, CDR2 YYNGEE. The CDR3 spans 16 residues. The CDR3: CASSPDSTNANYGYTF. CDR3 DNA sequence: TGTGCCAGCAGCCCGGACAGTACTAATGCTAACTATGGCTACACCTTC. Together with reference TRBV9 and TRBJ1-2, the CDR3 gives the full variable domain: DSGVTQTPKHLITATGQRVTLRCSPRSGDLSVYWYQQSLDQGLQFLIQYYNGEERAKGNILERFSAQQFPDLHSELNLSSLELGDSALYFCASSPDSTNANYGYTFGSGTRLTVV.

The chain is built from TRBV4-1 and TRBJ2-1; D is ambiguous. The CDR3 extends over 12 amino acids. The V gene's germline CDR1 is MGHRA and CDR2 YSYEKL. Trimming cost V 3 bases and J 9 bases, with 9 bases left between them. The CDR3 loop is CASSHPKGEQFF. In DNA form, the CDR3 reads TGCGCCAGCAGCCACCCGAAGGGTGAGCAGTTCTTC.

This clone was seen only a few times. The CDR3 DNA follows: TGTGCCAGCAGCGAGGAGGGGGGGACTAGCGGGACCATCACAGATACGCAGTATTTT. Translation: CASSEEGGTSGTITDTQYF. The V and J genes are TRBV9 and TRBJ2-3; 13 bases match TRBD2. This CDR3 spans 19 amino acids. The germline CDR1 and CDR2 sequences are SGDLS and YYNGEE. V dropped 3 bases and J dropped 2; count of bases not matched to a gene: 12.

The V and J genes are TRBV29-1 and TRBJ2-7, with TRBD2 identical over 7 bases. J gave up 1 base and V 7 bases, and 7 bases lay outside the gene matches. The CDR3 has 13 residues. Germline V CDR1 and CDR2: SQVTM, ANQGSEA. The DNA of the CDR3 is TGCAGCGCCCGGGACTACCATTCCTACGAGCAGTACTTC. This encodes CSARDYHSYEQYF.

CDR3 coding DNA: TGCGCCAGCAGTGAGGGGCTAGCGGGAGTCTACGAGCAGTACTTC. Protein: CASSEGLAGVYEQYF. J is TRBJ2-7 and V is TRBV10-1; 10 nucleotides match TRBD2. Germline assignment: CDR1 WNHNN and CDR2 SYGVQD (reference sequence). Trimming took 2 bases from V and 3 from J; bases not matched to a gene: 4. The CDR3 spans 15 residues.

This chain joins TRBV25-1 and TRBJ1-4, with a tentative D call TRBD1 (6 bases). This CDR3 is built from 12 residues. V lost 2 bases and J lost 12, with 10 bases in between. CDR1 is MGHDK, CDR2 SYGVNS, per germline. CDR3 amino acids: CASSEIKGELFF. CDR3 DNA: TGTGCCAGCAGTGAAATAAAGGGGGAACTGTTTTTT. Full variable domain (missing parts from reference TRBV25-1 and TRBJ1-4): EADIYQTPRYLVIGTGKKITLECSQTMGHDKMYWYQQDPGMELHLIHYSYGVNSTEKGDLSSESTVSRIRTEHFPLTLESARPSHTSQYLCASSEIKGELFFGSGTQLSVL.

V gene TRBV28 combines with J gene TRBJ1-5; D may be TRBD1 (5 bases). V lost 6 bases to trimming and J lost 2 bases, with 8 bases between them. CDR1 is MDHEN, CDR2 SYDVKM, per germline. This CDR3 comprises 13 residues. In nucleotides, the CDR3 is TGTGCCAGCAGCCGGGACCGCAATCAGCCCCAGCATTTT. Translation gives CASSRDRNQPQHF.

V gene TRBV24-1 combines with J gene TRBJ1-2, with D maybe TRBD1 (6 bases). The CDR3 length is 12 residues. Germline V gene data show CDR1 as KGHDR and CDR2 as SFDVKD. V was cut by 7 bases and J by 5 bases, with 10 bases left in between. The CDR3 region has the DNA TGTGCCACCAGAGACAGGATGTATGGCTACACCTTC. The encoded protein is CATRDRMYGYTF.

The CDR3 sequence is CASSPNFFGNTIYF. CDR3 nucleotides: TGTGCCAGCAGCCCCAATTTTTTTGGAAACACCATATATTTT. This chain connects TRBV7-2 to TRBJ1-3; no firm D call. CDR1 SGHTA and CDR2 FQGNSA come from the germline V gene. CDR3 length: 14 amino acids. V dropped 5 bases and J dropped 3 bases, with 11 bases sitting between them. The variable domain in full, with the rest retrieved from reference TRBV7-2 and TRBJ1-3, is GAGVSQSPSNKVTEKGKDVELRCDPISGHTALYWYRQSLGQGLEFLIYFQGNSAPDKSGLPSDRFSAERTGGSVSTLTIQRTQQEDSAVYLCASSPNFFGNTIYFGEGSWLTVV.

This chain links TRBV9 with TRBJ1-5; 7 nucleotides align to TRBD1. CDR1 SGDLS and CDR2 YYNGEE come from the germline V gene. J was trimmed by 4 bases and V by 0 bases; bases with no gene match: 4. The CDR3 contains 15 residues. For the CDR3, the DNA is TGTGCCAGCAGCGTAGGACAGGGATGGAATCAGCCCCAGCATTTT. Its protein product is CASSVGQGWNQPQHF.